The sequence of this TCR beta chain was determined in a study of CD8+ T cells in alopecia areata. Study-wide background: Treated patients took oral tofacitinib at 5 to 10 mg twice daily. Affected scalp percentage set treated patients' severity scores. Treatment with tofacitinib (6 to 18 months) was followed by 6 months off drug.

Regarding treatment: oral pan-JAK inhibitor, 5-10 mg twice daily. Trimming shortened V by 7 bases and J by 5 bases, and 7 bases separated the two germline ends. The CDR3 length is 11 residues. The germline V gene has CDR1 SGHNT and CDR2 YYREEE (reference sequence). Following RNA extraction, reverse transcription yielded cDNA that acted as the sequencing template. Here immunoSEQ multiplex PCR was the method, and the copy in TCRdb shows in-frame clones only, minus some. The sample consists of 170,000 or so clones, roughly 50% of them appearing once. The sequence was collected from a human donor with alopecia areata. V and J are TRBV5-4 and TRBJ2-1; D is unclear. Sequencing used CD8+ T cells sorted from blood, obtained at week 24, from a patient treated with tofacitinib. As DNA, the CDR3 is TGTGCCAGCTCCTGGGACAATGAGCAGTTCTTC. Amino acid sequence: CASSWDNEQFF. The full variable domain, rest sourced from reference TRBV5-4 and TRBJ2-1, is ETGVTQSPTHLIKTRGQQVTLRCSSQSGHNTVSWYQQALGQGPQFIFQYYREEENGRGNFPPRFSGLQFPNYSSELNVNALELDDSALYLCASSWDNEQFFGPGTRLTVL.